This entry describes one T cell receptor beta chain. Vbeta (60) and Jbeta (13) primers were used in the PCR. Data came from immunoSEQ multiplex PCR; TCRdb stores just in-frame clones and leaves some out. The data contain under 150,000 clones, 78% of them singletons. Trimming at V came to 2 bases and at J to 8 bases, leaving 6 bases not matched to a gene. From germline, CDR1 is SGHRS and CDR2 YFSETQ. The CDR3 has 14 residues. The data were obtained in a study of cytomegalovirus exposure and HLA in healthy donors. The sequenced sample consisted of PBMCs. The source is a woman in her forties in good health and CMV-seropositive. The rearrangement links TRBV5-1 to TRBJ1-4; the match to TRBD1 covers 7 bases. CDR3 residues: CASSFGTVGEKLFF. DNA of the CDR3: TGCGCCAGCAGCTTCGGGACAGTCGGGGAAAAACTGTTTTTT.